Given below is one T cell receptor beta chain in context. Per the original data handling: By means of reference gene primer amplification, nucleated cell counts were estimated. Only in-frame clones appear in the TCRdb table, and some are missing; sequencing was by immunoSEQ multiplex PCR. Clone size and V and J calls were adopted from that table, with D and trimming inferred from the DNA. The sample records 150,000 or so clones, roughly 80% being singletons. CDR1 SGHRS and CDR2 YFSETQ come from the germline V gene. The V gene end was trimmed by 4 bases and the J gene end by 2 bases; junction bases not matched to a gene: 7. CDR3 length equals 15 residues. The sample originates from a study of blood T cell repertoires in COVID-19. Whole-study context: Sites in the United States, Italy and Spain provided acute and convalescent COVID-19 samples. Sources were T cells, B-cell-depleted T cells, or PBMCs; the material itself was cDNA or gDNA.

What was sequenced was peripheral blood. The clonotype originates from a woman aged 60-70 years with acute or convalescent COVID-19. The chain couples TRBV5-1 to TRBJ2-7; 9 bases are shared with TRBD2. Here the CDR3 DNA reads TGCGCCAGCAGCCCCGCGGCGGGAGGGCCCTACGAGCAGTACTTC. Translation: CASSPAAGGPYEQYF.